These 21 T cell receptor beta chains were sequenced from one sample in a study of T cells after posttransplantation cyclophosphamide. Libraries were prepared by immunoSEQ multiplex PCR; TCRdb keeps only in-frame clonotypes and omits some of them. The profile covers some 40,000 clones, none occurring a single time. The material sequenced was PBMCs. Receptors originate from a man aged 35 to 55 in good health, CMV-negative, and a related stem cell transplant donor.

This clone showed up many times. The chain carries TRBV9 and TRBJ2-1; tentative D call: TRBD2 (7 bases). The germline V gene encodes CDR1 SGDLS and CDR2 YYNGEE. The CDR3 runs to 18 residues. V was shortened by 0 bases and J by 6 bases, with 22 bases between the two germline ends. The CDR3 coding sequence is TGTGCCAGCAGCGTAGGGGGAGGGGTGGGGGGCCCAGGCAATGAGCAGTTCTTC. Translated: CASSVGGGVGGPGNEQFF.

This clone was observed many times. Distinct nucleotide sequences in the sample also encode this CDR3. The J gene is TRBJ1-3, the V gene TRBV19, with a tentative D call TRBD1 (6 bases). The germline CDR1 and CDR2 sequences are LNHDA and SQIVND (reference sequence). The length of the CDR3 is 14 residues. The V and J ends lost 9 bases and 0 bases respectively, with 12 bases between them. CDR3 loop: CASGTGHSGNTIYF. CDR3 coding DNA: TGTGCCAGCGGCACAGGGCACTCTGGAAACACCATATATTTT.

This chain links TRBV2 with TRBJ2-5, with a tentative D call TRBD2 (6 bases). The CDR3 spans 13 residues. Germline CDR1 reads SNHLY; CDR2 reads FYNNEI. Trimming cost V 8 bases and J 1 base, with 11 bases left between them. CDR3 sequence reads: CASPREAQETQYF. The CDR3 coding sequence is TGTGCCAGCCCTAGGGAGGCCCAAGAGACCCAGTACTTC.

The chain combines TRBV11-3 with TRBJ2-5; 15 bases line up with TRBD2. V dropped 0 bases and J dropped 4; count of bases not matched to a gene: 3. Germline loops: CDR1 SGHNT, CDR2 YENEEA. The CDR3 contains 17 residues. The CDR3, as DNA: TGTGCCAGCAGCTTAGATGGACTAGCGGGAGGGAGAGAGACCCAGTACTTC. It translates to CASSLDGLAGGRETQYF.

The table lists this clone with many counts. This chain connects TRBV2 to TRBJ1-2, with 9 bases identical to TRBD1. V shed 6 bases, J shed 4 bases, and the junction held 3 bases outside the gene matches. Germline V gives CDR1 SNHLY, CDR2 FYNNEI. The CDR3 is 13 amino acids. The chain's CDR3 is CASSEGQGYGYTF. The CDR3 DNA follows: TGTGCCAGCAGCGAGGGACAGGGCTATGGCTACACCTTC.

The chain has TRBV29-1 and TRBJ2-1, with TRBD1 matching over 10 bases. The junction had 8 bases not matched to a gene; V was cut back by 7 bases and J by 2 bases. Germline V gives CDR1 SQVTM, CDR2 ANQGSEA. CDR3 length equals 15 residues. This CDR3 reads CSGKEGQGTYNEQFF. CDR3 coding DNA: TGCAGCGGGAAGGAGGGACAGGGGACCTACAATGAGCAGTTCTTC.

This clone was seen at least ten times. The rearrangement joins TRBV7-8 to TRBJ1-2; 9 bases fit TRBD1. This CDR3 is built from 15 residues. After removal of 2 bases from V and 3 bases from J, the junction contained 4 bases not matched to a gene. Per the germline V gene, CDR1 is SGHVS and CDR2 is FQNEAQ. CDR3 DNA: TGTGCCAGCAGCTTAACAGGGGGCGTTGACTATGGCTACACCTTC. Amino acids: CASSLTGGVDYGYTF.

This clone was seen ten or more times. The chain uses TRBV15 and TRBJ1-5; D gene unclear. Trimming pared 3 bases from V and 1 base from J, leaving 16 bases between. From germline, CDR1 is LNHNV and CDR2 YYDKDF (reference sequence). The CDR3 runs to 17 residues. For the CDR3, the DNA is TGTGCCACCAGCAGCTGGGTGGCAGGCTGGAGCAATCAGCCCCAGCATTTT. Translating it yields CATSSWVAGWSNQPQHF.

This clone has a count of ten or more. The chain carries TRBV12-5 and TRBJ1-2; possibly TRBD1 for D (6 bases). The CDR3 runs 16 residues. V was trimmed by 0 bases and J by 7 bases, leaving 18 bases between them. CDR1 and CDR2 (germline): LGHNT, FRNRAP. In DNA form, the CDR3 reads TGTGCTAGTGGTTTGGTACTGGCACAGGGAAGCGCTGGCTACACCTTC. Translation: CASGLVLAQGSAGYTF.

This clone was seen only a few times. This rearrangement joins TRBV27 to TRBJ1-3; 10 bases line up with TRBD1. The length of the CDR3 is 20 residues. The trim removed 1 base at V and 0 bases at J, leaving 12 bases unmatched. Germline values: CDR1 MNHEY, CDR2 SMNVEV (reference sequence). The DNA of the CDR3 is TGTGCCAGCAGTTTATTGGGCCCCGGGACAGGGGTTCTCTCTGGAAACACCATATATTTT. It translates to CASSLLGPGTGVLSGNTIYF.

This clone appeared many times. This rearrangement joins TRBV19 to TRBJ2-3, with TRBD2 identical over 11 bases. V shed 7 bases, J shed 1 base, and the junction held 1 base outside the gene matches. Germline CDR1 is LNHDA and CDR2 is SQIVND (reference sequence). The CDR3 has 14 residues. CDR3 nucleotides: TGTGCCAGTAAGACTAGCGGGGGCACAGATACGCAGTATTTT. Protein sequence: CASKTSGGTDTQYF.

This clone showed up many times. The V and J genes are TRBV4-1 and TRBJ1-2; 8 nucleotides agree with TRBD1. J gave up 3 bases and V 3 bases, and 3 bases lay outside the gene matches. The length of the CDR3 is 14 residues. The germline V gene has CDR1 MGHRA and CDR2 YSYEKL. The CDR3 sequence: CASSQSTGDYGYTF. In nucleotides, the CDR3 is TGCGCCAGCAGCCAGTCGACAGGGGACTATGGCTACACCTTC.

This clone has at least ten counts. The V call is TRBV9, the J call TRBJ1-2; 7 bases agree with TRBD1. The CDR3 has 14 amino acids. Per germline, CDR1 SGDLS and CDR2 YYNGEE. The ends lost 0 bases at V and 6 bases at J; junction bases unmatched: 5. Here the CDR3 DNA reads TGTGCCAGCAGCGTAGCGACCGACAGGGATGGCTACACCTTC. Amino acids: CASSVATDRDGYTF.

This clone appeared many times. This chain connects TRBV5-6 to TRBJ1-1; D is uncertain. From germline, CDR1 is SGHDT and CDR2 YYEEEE. V lost 1 base, J lost 4 bases, and 11 bases lay in between. CDR3 length: 14 amino acids. DNA of the CDR3: TGTGCCAGCAGCTTGTATAAACGGGGCACTGAAGCTTTCTTT. It codes for CASSLYKRGTEAFF.

This clone was picked up many times. The gene calls are TRBV10-3 and TRBJ2-2, with 14 bases fitting TRBD2. The CDR3 is 17 residues long. With V trimmed by 5 bases and J by 0 bases, 2 bases remained unmatched. CDR1 is ENHRY, CDR2 SYGVKD, per germline. The CDR3 DNA follows: TGTGCCATCAGTCGGACTAGCGGGAGGACGAACACCGGGGAGCTGTTTTTT. It is translated as CAISRTSGRTNTGELFF.

This clone was recorded many times. The chain carries TRBV11-3 and TRBJ2-2; the D is unclear. This CDR3 is 14 amino acids long. The germline CDR1 and CDR2 sequences are SGHNT and YENEEA. Trimming stripped 6 bases from V and 2 bases from J, with 10 bases between. The CDR3 DNA reads TGTGCCAGCAGTTTAATGTCAAACACCGGGGAGCTGTTTTTT. It yields the protein CASSLMSNTGELFF. Complete variable domain (other parts from reference TRBV11-3 and TRBJ2-2): EAGVVQSPRYKIIEKKQPVAFWCNPISGHNTLYWYLQNLGQGPELLIRYENEEAVDDSQLPKDRFSAERLKGVDSTLKIQPAELGDSAVYLCASSLMSNTGELFFGEGSRLTVL.

In this sample, this clone turned up many times. The rearrangement uses TRBV14 and TRBJ2-3, with a possible D match to TRBD2 (6 bases). The CDR3 has 14 residues. The germline V gene encodes CDR1 SGHDN and CDR2 FVKESK. V lost 6 bases and J 7 bases, leaving 17 bases between the germline ends. CDR3 DNA sequence: TGTGCCAGCAGTCTAGCTGGAGGGCCAAATACGCAGTATTTT. It specifies CASSLAGGPNTQYF.

In this sample, this clone turned up a few times. This chain joins TRBV30 and TRBJ1-6; D gene ambiguous. From germline, CDR1 is GTSNPN and CDR2 SVGIG (reference sequence). The germline V and J ends were trimmed by 4 bases and 7 bases, with 11 bases remaining between them. The CDR3 spans 13 residues. Here the CDR3 DNA reads TGTGCCTGGAAGGAGGGCCTGAATTCACCCCTCCACTTT. As protein: CAWKEGLNSPLHF.

This clone was detected a few times. The chain carries TRBV7-8 and TRBJ2-1, with D maybe TRBD1 (6 bases). Per the germline V gene, CDR1 is SGHVS and CDR2 is FQNEAQ. The CDR3 sequence is 14 residues long. The germline V and J ends were trimmed by 0 bases and 4 bases, with 7 bases remaining between them. CDR3 sequence: CASSLAGQYNEQFF. The CDR3 DNA is TGTGCCAGCAGCTTAGCGGGACAATACAATGAGCAGTTCTTC.

Ten or more counts support this clone. The V and J genes are TRBV6-4 and TRBJ1-4; D not certain. The CDR3 loop spans 13 amino acids. Looked up from germline, CDR1 is MRHNA and CDR2 is SNTAGT. Trimming stripped 3 bases from V and 5 bases from J, with 7 bases between. CDR3 in amino acids: CASSEELNEKLFF. Here the CDR3 DNA reads TGTGCCAGCAGTGAAGAACTAAATGAAAAACTGTTTTTT.

This clone was found many times. The CDR3 DNA sequence: TGCGCCAGCAGCCCCAGGAGGACAGCCTACGAGCAGTACGTC. It encodes CASSPRRTAYEQYV. V usage is TRBV4-3 and J usage is TRBJ2-7, with D possibly being TRBD1 (6 bases). V was shortened by 4 bases and J by 2 bases, with 12 bases between the two germline ends. The CDR3 runs 14 residues. Germline V gene data show CDR1 as LGHNA and CDR2 as YSLEER.